This is a list of T cell receptor beta chains from one sample in a study of T cells in tuberculosis. Only in-frame clones appear in the TCRdb table, and some are missing; sequencing was by immunoSEQ multiplex PCR. The sample has over 30,000 clones; about 97% are singletons. Sample: PBMCs. Source of these receptors: a donor between 5 and 29 years old with latent tuberculosis or without tuberculosis infection. Each CDR3 is given with its conserved first and last residue. Fields, in order: J gene, V gene, clone size, CDR3 protein. Rows give clone size only sometimes, using once, few, many, or a class for an expanded clone.

j_call: TRBJ1-2; v_call: TRBV18; clone_size: -; cdr3_aa: CASSPEARNYGYTF
j_call: TRBJ2-3; v_call: TRBV2; clone_size: -; cdr3_aa: CASTWGERSTDTQYF
j_call: TRBJ2-4; v_call: TRBV29-1; clone_size: -; cdr3_aa: CSVASLSRSAKNIQYF
j_call: TRBJ1-2; v_call: TRBV19; clone_size: -; cdr3_aa: CASSINRLDGYTF
j_call: TRBJ2-7; v_call: TRBV10-3; clone_size: -; cdr3_aa: CAIKDGSTYEQYF
j_call: TRBJ1-1; v_call: TRBV6-1; clone_size: -; cdr3_aa: CASIRTAGRAEAFF
j_call: TRBJ2-5; v_call: TRBV7-2; clone_size: -; cdr3_aa: CASSPRLAGETQYF
j_call: TRBJ2-2; v_call: TRBV6-4; clone_size: -; cdr3_aa: CASSIEAPAGELFF
j_call: TRBJ1-1; v_call: TRBV5-8; clone_size: -; cdr3_aa: CASSLRGLEAFF
j_call: TRBJ2-2; v_call: TRBV11-3; clone_size: once; cdr3_aa: CASSLVGGNTGELFF
j_call: TRBJ1-2; v_call: TRBV6-5; clone_size: -; cdr3_aa: CASTLDLRQGGYTF
j_call: TRBJ2-7; v_call: TRBV19; clone_size: -; cdr3_aa: CASSEKVTGVTYEQYF
j_call: TRBJ2-5; v_call: TRBV28; clone_size: -; cdr3_aa: CASSTGTGASETQYF
j_call: TRBJ2-5; v_call: TRBV5-1; clone_size: -; cdr3_aa: CASSLWGPSGGETQYF
j_call: TRBJ2-5; v_call: TRBV19; clone_size: -; cdr3_aa: CASSLGLAGLRETQYF
j_call: TRBJ1-1; v_call: TRBV6-5; clone_size: -; cdr3_aa: CASGRVKTEAFF
j_call: TRBJ1-2; v_call: TRBV2; clone_size: -; cdr3_aa: CASSAVGPYGYTF
j_call: TRBJ1-5; v_call: TRBV5-6; clone_size: -; cdr3_aa: CASSLDGRDNQPQHF
j_call: TRBJ2-3; v_call: TRBV4-2; clone_size: -; cdr3_aa: CASSQDRAGGTDTQYF
j_call: TRBJ1-2; v_call: TRBV19; clone_size: -; cdr3_aa: CASRGGDRFTF
j_call: TRBJ2-7; v_call: TRBV19; clone_size: -; cdr3_aa: CASSTTGKRDEQYF
j_call: TRBJ2-5; v_call: TRBV28; clone_size: -; cdr3_aa: CASTPGGLVSGTQYF
j_call: TRBJ2-1; v_call: TRBV4-2; clone_size: -; cdr3_aa: CASSQETGGPYNEQFF
j_call: TRBJ2-3; v_call: TRBV7-9; clone_size: -; cdr3_aa: CASSLTGEGTDTQYF
j_call: TRBJ2-5; v_call: TRBV5-4; clone_size: -; cdr3_aa: CASSRSGGGASETQYF
j_call: TRBJ2-7; v_call: TRBV10-2; clone_size: -; cdr3_aa: CASSATGVGYEQYF
j_call: TRBJ1-3; v_call: TRBV6-5; clone_size: -; cdr3_aa: CASISGGNTIYF
j_call: TRBJ2-2; v_call: TRBV14; clone_size: -; cdr3_aa: CASSQGGLAGTGELFF
j_call: TRBJ1-2; v_call: TRBV10-3; clone_size: -; cdr3_aa: CAISESRTGRLYGYTF
j_call: TRBJ2-3; v_call: TRBV7-9; clone_size: -; cdr3_aa: CASSLTSGRDTDTQYF
j_call: TRBJ2-1; v_call: TRBV4-1; clone_size: -; cdr3_aa: CASSRSPASGFSYNEQFF
j_call: TRBJ2-7; v_call: TRBV5-1; clone_size: medium-sized; cdr3_aa: CASRPEGRAGEQYF
j_call: TRBJ1-3; v_call: TRBV2; clone_size: -; cdr3_aa: CASSETGNSGNTIYF
j_call: TRBJ2-4; v_call: TRBV4-1; clone_size: -; cdr3_aa: CASSQVAGGPIQYF
j_call: TRBJ2-4; v_call: TRBV29-1; clone_size: once; cdr3_aa: CSVLQGEWRNIQYF
j_call: TRBJ2-5; v_call: TRBV27; clone_size: -; cdr3_aa: CPCGGTQYF
j_call: TRBJ2-2; v_call: TRBV2; clone_size: once; cdr3_aa: CASSEGSSNTGELFF
j_call: TRBJ1-4; v_call: TRBV6-5; clone_size: -; cdr3_aa: CASSAGLGEKLFF
j_call: TRBJ2-1; v_call: TRBV7-2; clone_size: -; cdr3_aa: CASSLWTSEQFF
j_call: TRBJ2-7; v_call: TRBV4-1; clone_size: -; cdr3_aa: CASSLTQGPEQYF
j_call: TRBJ1-1; v_call: TRBV5-1; clone_size: -; cdr3_aa: CATGQGSLNTEAFF
j_call: TRBJ1-2; v_call: TRBV5-4; clone_size: -; cdr3_aa: CASRYDNRGPYGYTF
j_call: TRBJ1-2; v_call: TRBV2; clone_size: once; cdr3_aa: CASSDRADGYTF